The T cell receptor beta chain under discussion was sequenced for a study of prognosis after radiotherapy for stage I lung cancer. Study as a whole: Medical inoperability applied to all of the non-small cell lung cancer patients. Notes on the study in general: It was in patients who developed distant metastases that Shannon entropy after stereotactic body radiation therapy was lower.

The CDR3 has 12 amino acids. Two-round multiplex PCR amplified TCR beta CDR3 from genomic DNA. The first PCR round targeted every TRBV and TRBJ gene with specific primers. From the multiplex PCR reads, TCRdb called clonotypes with MiXCR, one entry per CDR3 protein. The profile shows approximately 35,000 distinct CDR3 sequences, 30% to 35% of them singletons. A remark on this clonotype: Its antigen is still unknown. A read error may account for a junction end that differs from germline.

The chain uses TRBV12-3 or TRBV12-4 and TRBJ1-2; unclear D gene. The source of this sequence is a donor over 45 with non-small cell lung cancer. The sample here was PBMCs, taken before or after stereotactic body radiation therapy (not recorded which). CDR3 sequence: CAISLFGYVYTF. The CDR3 DNA is TGTGCCATCAGCTTATTTGGCTATGTCTACACCTTC.